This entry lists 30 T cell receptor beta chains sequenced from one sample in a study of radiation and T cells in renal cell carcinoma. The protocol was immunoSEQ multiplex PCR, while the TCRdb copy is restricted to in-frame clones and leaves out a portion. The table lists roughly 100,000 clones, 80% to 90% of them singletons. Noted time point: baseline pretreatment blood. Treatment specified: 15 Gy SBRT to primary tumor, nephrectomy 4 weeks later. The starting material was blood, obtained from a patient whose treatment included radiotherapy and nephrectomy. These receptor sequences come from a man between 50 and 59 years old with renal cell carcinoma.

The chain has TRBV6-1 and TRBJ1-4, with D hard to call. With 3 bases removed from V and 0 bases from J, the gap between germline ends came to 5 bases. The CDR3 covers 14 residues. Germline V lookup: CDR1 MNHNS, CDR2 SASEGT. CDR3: CASSDWATNEKLFF. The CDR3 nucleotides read TGTGCCAGCAGTGACTGGGCAACTAATGAAAAACTGTTTTTT.

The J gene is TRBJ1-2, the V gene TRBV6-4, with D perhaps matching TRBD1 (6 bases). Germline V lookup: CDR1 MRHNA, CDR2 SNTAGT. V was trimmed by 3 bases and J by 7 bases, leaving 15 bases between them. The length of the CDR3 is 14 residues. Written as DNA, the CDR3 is TGTGCCAGCAGTGATGAAGGGGGTTCAGGTGGCTACACCTTC. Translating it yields CASSDEGGSGGYTF.

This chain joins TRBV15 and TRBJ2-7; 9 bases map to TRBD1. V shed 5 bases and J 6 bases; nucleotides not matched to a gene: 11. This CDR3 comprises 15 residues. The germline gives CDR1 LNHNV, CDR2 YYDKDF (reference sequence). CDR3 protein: CATSSFLGQGGEQYF. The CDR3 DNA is TGTGCCACCAGCTCTTTCCTGGGACAGGGCGGCGAGCAGTACTTC.

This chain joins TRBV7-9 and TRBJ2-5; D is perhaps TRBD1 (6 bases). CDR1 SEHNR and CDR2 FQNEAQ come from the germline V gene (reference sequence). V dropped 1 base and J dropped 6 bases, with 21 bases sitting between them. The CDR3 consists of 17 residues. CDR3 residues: CASSLGGPGPGTQTQYF. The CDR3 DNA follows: TGTGCCAGCAGCTTAGGGGGGCCGGGCCCGGGCACGCAGACCCAGTACTTC.

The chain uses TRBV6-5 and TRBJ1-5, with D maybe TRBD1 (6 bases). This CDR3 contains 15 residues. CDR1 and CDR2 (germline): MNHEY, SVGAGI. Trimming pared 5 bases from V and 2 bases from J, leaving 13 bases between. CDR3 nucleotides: TGTGCCAGCAGTCTTGGGACAAGCGGCAATCAGCCCCAGCATTTT. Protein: CASSLGTSGNQPQHF.

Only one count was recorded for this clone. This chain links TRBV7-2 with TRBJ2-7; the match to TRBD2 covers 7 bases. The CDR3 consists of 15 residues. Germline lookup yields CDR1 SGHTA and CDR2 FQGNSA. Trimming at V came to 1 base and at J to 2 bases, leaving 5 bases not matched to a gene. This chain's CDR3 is CASSLVGGGAYEQYF. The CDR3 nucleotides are TGTGCCAGCAGCTTAGTGGGCGGGGGAGCCTACGAGCAGTACTTC.

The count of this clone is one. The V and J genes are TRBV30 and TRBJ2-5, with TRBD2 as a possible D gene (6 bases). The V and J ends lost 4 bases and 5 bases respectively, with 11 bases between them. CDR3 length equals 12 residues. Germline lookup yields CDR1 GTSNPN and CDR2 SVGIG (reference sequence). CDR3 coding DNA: TGTGCCTGGAATGGAGGAGGGGAGACCCAGTACTTC. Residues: CAWNGGGETQYF. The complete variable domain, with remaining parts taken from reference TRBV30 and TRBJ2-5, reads SQTIHQWPATLVQPVGSPLSLECTVEGTSNPNLYWYRQAAGRGLQLLFYSVGIGQISSEVPQNLSASRPQDRQFILSSKKLLLSDSGFYLCAWNGGGETQYFGPGTRLLVL.

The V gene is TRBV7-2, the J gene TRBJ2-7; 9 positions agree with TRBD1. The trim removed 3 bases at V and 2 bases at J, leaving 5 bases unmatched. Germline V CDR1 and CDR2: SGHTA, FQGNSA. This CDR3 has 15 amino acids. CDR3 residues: CASSFLTGGTYEQYF. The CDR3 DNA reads TGTGCCAGCAGCTTCTTGACAGGGGGTACCTACGAGCAGTACTTC. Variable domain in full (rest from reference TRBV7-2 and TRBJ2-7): GAGVSQSPSNKVTEKGKDVELRCDPISGHTALYWYRQSLGQGLEFLIYFQGNSAPDKSGLPSDRFSAERTGGSVSTLTIQRTQQEDSAVYLCASSFLTGGTYEQYFGPGTRLTVT.

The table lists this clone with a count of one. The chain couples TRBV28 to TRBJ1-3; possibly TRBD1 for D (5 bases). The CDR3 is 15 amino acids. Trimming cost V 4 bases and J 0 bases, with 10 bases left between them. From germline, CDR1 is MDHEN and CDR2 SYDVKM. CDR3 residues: CASSSTGSSGNTIYF. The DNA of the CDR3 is TGTGCCAGCAGTTCCACAGGCTCCTCTGGAAACACCATATATTTT.

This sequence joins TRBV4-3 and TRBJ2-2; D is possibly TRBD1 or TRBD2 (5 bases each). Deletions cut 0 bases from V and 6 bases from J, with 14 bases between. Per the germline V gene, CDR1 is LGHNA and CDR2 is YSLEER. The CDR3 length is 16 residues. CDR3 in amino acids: CASSQEWTRGPGELFF. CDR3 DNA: TGCGCCAGCAGCCAAGAGTGGACGAGGGGTCCCGGGGAGCTGTTTTTT.

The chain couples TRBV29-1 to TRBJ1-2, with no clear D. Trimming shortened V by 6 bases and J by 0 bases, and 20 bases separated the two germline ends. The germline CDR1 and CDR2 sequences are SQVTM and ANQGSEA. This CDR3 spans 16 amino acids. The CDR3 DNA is TGCAGCGTCGCCCCGCCCTTTCTCAGAGCTAACTATGGCTACACCTTC. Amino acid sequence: CSVAPPFLRANYGYTF. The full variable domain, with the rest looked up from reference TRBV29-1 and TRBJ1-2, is SAVISQKPSRDICQRGTSLTIQCQVDSQVTMMFWYRQQPGQSLTLIATANQGSEATYESGFVIDKFPISRPNLTFSTLTVSNMSPEDSSIYLCSVAPPFLRANYGYTFGSGTRLTVV.

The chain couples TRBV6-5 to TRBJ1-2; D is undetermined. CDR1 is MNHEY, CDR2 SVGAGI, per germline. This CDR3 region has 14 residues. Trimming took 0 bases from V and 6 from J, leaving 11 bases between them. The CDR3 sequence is CASSYSPQADGYTF. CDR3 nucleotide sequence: TGTGCCAGCAGTTACTCGCCCCAGGCCGATGGCTACACCTTC.

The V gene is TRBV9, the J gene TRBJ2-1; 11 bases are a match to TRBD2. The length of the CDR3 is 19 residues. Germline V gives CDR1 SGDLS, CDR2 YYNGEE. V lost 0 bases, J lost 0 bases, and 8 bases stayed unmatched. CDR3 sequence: CASSVVGLAEGSSYNEQFF. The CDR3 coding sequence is TGTGCCAGCAGCGTAGTGGGACTAGCGGAGGGAAGCTCCTACAATGAGCAGTTCTTC.

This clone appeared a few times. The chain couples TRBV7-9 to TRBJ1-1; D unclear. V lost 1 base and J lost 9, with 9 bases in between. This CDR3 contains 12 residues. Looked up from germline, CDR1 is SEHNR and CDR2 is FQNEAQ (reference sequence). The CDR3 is CASSLDTSQAFF. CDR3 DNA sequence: TGTGCCAGCAGCTTAGACACGAGCCAAGCTTTCTTT.

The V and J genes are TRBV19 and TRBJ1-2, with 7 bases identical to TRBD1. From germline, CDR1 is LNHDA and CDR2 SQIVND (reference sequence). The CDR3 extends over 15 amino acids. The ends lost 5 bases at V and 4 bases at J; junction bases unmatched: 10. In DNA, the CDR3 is TGTGCCAGTAGTGCATCCTTCCGGGACAGCTATGGCTACACCTTC. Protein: CASSASFRDSYGYTF.

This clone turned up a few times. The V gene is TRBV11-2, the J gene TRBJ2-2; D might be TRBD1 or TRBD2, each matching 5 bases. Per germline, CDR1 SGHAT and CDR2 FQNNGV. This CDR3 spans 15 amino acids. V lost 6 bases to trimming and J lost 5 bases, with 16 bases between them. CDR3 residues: CASSPRGALTGELFF. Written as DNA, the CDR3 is TGTGCCAGCAGTCCCCGGGGCGCTTTAACCGGGGAGCTGTTTTTT.

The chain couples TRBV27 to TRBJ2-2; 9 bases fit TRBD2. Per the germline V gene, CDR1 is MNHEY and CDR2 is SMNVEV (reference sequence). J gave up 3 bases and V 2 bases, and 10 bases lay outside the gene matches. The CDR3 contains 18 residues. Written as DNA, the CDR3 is TGTGCCAGCAGTTTACCCCCTGGGCGGGGGGGCCACACCGGGGAGCTGTTTTTT. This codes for CASSLPPGRGGHTGELFF.

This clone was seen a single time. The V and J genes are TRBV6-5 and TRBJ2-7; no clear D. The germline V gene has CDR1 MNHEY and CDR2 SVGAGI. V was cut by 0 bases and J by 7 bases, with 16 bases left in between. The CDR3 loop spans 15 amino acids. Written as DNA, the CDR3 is TGTGCCAGCAGTTACTCGATTGGTGGTCCTTGGGAGCAGTACTTC. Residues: CASSYSIGGPWEQYF.

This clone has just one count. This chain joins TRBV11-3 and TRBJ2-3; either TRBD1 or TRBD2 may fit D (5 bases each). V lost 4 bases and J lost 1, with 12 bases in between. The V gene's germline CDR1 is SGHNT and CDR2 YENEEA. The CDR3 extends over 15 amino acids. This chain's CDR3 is CASSSSVGGTDTQYF. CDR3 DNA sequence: TGTGCCAGCAGCTCTTCGGTGGGGGGCACAGATACGCAGTATTTT.

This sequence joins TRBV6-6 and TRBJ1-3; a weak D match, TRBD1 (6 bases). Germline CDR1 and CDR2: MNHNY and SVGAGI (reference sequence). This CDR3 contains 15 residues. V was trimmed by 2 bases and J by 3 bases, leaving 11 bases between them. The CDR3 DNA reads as TGTGCCAGCAGTTACAGAGGGGGGTATGGAAACACCATATATTTT. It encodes CASSYRGGYGNTIYF.

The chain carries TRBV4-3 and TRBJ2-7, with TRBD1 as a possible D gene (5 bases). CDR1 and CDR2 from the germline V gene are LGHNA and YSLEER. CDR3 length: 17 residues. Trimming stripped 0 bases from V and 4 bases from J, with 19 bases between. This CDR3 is CASSQDPGTGPEYEQYF. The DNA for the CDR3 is TGCGCCAGCAGCCAAGATCCAGGAACAGGACCAGAGTACGAGCAGTACTTC.

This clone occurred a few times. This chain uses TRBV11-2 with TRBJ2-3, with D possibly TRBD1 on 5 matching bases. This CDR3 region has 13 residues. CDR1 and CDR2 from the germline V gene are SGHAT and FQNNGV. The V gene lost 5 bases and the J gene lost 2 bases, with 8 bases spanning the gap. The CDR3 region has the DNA TGTGCCAGCAGCGGCAGGGCCACAGATACGCAGTATTTT. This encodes CASSGRATDTQYF.

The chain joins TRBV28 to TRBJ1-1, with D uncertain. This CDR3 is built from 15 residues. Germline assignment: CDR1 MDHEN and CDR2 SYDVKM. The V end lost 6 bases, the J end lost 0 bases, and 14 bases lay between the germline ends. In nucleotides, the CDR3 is TGTGCCAGCAGCCCCCCCCCAGACTTGAACACTGAAGCTTTCTTT. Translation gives CASSPPPDLNTEAFF.

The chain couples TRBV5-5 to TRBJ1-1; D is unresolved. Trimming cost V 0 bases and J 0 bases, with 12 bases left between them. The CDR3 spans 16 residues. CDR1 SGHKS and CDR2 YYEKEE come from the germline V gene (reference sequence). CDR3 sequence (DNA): TGTGCCAGCAGCTTGGCCACCTTTCCGGTGAACACTGAAGCTTTCTTT. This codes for CASSLATFPVNTEAFF. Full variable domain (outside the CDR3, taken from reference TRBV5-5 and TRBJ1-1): DAGVTQSPTHLIKTRGQQVTLRCSPISGHKSVSWYQQVLGQGPQFIFQYYEKEERGRGNFPDRFSARQFPNYSSELNVNALLLGDSALYLCASSLATFPVNTEAFFGQGTRLTVV.

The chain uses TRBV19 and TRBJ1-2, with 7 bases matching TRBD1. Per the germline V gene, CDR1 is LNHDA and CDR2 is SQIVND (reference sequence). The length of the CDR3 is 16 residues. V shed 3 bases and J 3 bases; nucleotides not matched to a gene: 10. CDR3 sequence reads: CASSMSGQRRHYGYTF. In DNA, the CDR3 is TGTGCCAGTAGTATGTCGGGACAGCGCAGACACTATGGCTACACCTTC.

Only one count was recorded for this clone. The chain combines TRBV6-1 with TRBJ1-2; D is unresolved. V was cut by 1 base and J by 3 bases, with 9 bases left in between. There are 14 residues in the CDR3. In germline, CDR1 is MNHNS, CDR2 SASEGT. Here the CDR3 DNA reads TGTGCCAGCAGTGAAGGATATCAAGACTATGGCTACACCTTC. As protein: CASSEGYQDYGYTF.

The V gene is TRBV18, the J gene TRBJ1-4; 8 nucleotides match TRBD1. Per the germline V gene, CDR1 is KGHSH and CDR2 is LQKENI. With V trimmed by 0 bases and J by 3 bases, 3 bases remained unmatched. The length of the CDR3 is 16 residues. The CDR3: CASSPPDRAANEKLFF. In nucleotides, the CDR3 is TGTGCCAGCTCACCACCGGACAGGGCCGCTAATGAAAAACTGTTTTTT.

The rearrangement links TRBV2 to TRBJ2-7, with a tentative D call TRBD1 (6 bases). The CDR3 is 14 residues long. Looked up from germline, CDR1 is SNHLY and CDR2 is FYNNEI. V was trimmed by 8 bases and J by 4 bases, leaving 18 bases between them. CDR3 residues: CASALQQGVYEQYF. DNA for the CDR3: TGTGCCAGCGCCCTTCAACAGGGTGTTTACGAGCAGTACTTC. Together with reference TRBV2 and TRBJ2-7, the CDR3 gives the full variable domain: EPEVTQTPSHQVTQMGQEVILRCVPISNHLYFYWYRQILGQKVEFLVSFYNNEISEKSEIFDDQFSVERPDGSNFTLKIRSTKLEDSAMYFCASALQQGVYEQYFGPGTRLTVT.

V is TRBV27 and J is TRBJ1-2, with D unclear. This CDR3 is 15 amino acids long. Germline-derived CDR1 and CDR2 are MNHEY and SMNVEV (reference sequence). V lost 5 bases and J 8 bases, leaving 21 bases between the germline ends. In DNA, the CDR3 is TGTGCCAGCAGTAATCACCCGACTGGGCCCCGGGGCTACACCTTC. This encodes CASSNHPTGPRGYTF.

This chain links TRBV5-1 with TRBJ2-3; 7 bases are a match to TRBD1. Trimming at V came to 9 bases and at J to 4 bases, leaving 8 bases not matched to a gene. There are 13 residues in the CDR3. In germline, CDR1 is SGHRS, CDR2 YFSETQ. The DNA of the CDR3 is TGCGCCACCGGACAGGAAGGTGCAGATACGCAGTATTTT. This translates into CATGQEGADTQYF. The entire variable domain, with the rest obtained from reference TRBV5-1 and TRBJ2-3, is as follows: KAGVTQTPRYLIKTRGQQVTLSCSPISGHRSVSWYQQTPGQGLQFLFEYFSETQRNKGNFPGRFSGRQFSNSRSEMNVSTLELGDSALYLCATGQEGADTQYFGPGTRLTVL.